These T cell receptor beta chains were read from a single sample in a study of molecular identifiers for immune sequencing clone quantification. Each CDR3 protein gets one entry after TCRdb re-called the PCR reads with MiXCR. The sample has about 640,000 distinct CDR3 sequences; 15% to 20% are singletons. Input material: naive CD8+ T cells from blood, with Jurkat cell RNA spiked in. These receptors came from a human donor in good health. Some libraries in this study had Jurkat cell RNA spiked in. Each CDR3 is given with its conserved first and last residue. The D gene is left open where the match is weak. A clone size is listed for some rows: how often the clone was seen (once, few, many), or a class if it is expanded.

clone size: many
V gene: TRBV6-5
J gene: TRBJ2-1
D gene: TRBD2
CDR3 protein: CASSPGTSRRHEQFF
CDR3 DNA: TGTGCCAGCAGCCCCGGGACTAGCCGAAGGCATGAGCAGTTCTTC

clone size: .
V gene: TRBV19
J gene: TRBJ2-5
D gene: TRBD1
CDR3 protein: CASTWTGTLGETQYF
CDR3 DNA: TGTGCCAGTACGTGGACAGGAACTCTGGGGGAGACCCAGTACTTC

clone size: many
V gene: TRBV27
J gene: TRBJ2-7
D gene: .
CDR3 protein: CASSYMKGPYEQYF
CDR3 DNA: TGTGCCAGCAGTTATATGAAGGGTCCCTACGAGCAGTACTTC

clone size: .
V gene: TRBV12-3/TRBV12-4
J gene: TRBJ2-3
D gene: TRBD1
CDR3 protein: CASSLGRMARGHEDTQYF
CDR3 DNA: TGTGCCAGCAGCCTAGGGCGGATGGCCAGGGGGCATGAAGATACGCAGTATTTT

clone size: .
V gene: TRBV10-3
J gene: TRBJ2-1
D gene: TRBD1
CDR3 protein: CASAPTGLGSYNEQFF
CDR3 DNA: TGTGCCAGCGCCCCGACAGGGTTGGGCTCCTACAATGAGCAGTTCTTC

clone size: few
V gene: TRBV7-9
J gene: TRBJ1-2
D gene: TRBD1
CDR3 protein: CASSHTGGQGYTF
CDR3 DNA: TGTGCCAGCAGCCACACAGGGGGCCAAGGCTACACCTTC

clone size: .
V gene: TRBV7-3
J gene: TRBJ2-1
D gene: TRBD1
CDR3 protein: CASSPGTENEQFF
CDR3 DNA: TGTGCCAGCAGCCCCGGGACAGAGAATGAGCAGTTCTTC

clone size: many
V gene: TRBV24-1
J gene: TRBJ2-1
D gene: .
CDR3 protein: CATSEAGEAPYNEQFF
CDR3 DNA: TGTGCCACCAGTGAGGCCGGCGAGGCCCCGTACAATGAGCAGTTCTTC

clone size: many
V gene: TRBV6-2/TRBV6-3
J gene: TRBJ2-5
D gene: .
CDR3 protein: CASSYPPGRPPYQETQYF
CDR3 DNA: TGTGCCAGCAGTTACCCTCCGGGACGGCCACCGTACCAAGAGACCCAGTACTTC

clone size: many
V gene: TRBV5-4
J gene: TRBJ2-5
D gene: .
CDR3 protein: CASSFGPGAIAVQETQYF
CDR3 DNA: TGTGCCAGCAGCTTCGGTCCAGGGGCAATTGCCGTACAAGAGACCCAGTACTTC

clone size: many
V gene: TRBV7-9
J gene: TRBJ2-7
D gene: TRBD2
CDR3 protein: CASSLALPSGSLHEQYF
CDR3 DNA: TGTGCCAGCAGCTTAGCGTTGCCTAGCGGGAGTCTACACGAGCAGTACTTC

clone size: many
V gene: TRBV20-1
J gene: TRBJ2-3
D gene: TRBD2
CDR3 protein: CSARRGLAGVRLADTQYF
CDR3 DNA: TGCAGTGCTAGAAGGGGACTAGCGGGAGTGAGGCTGGCAGATACGCAGTATTTT

clone size: many
V gene: TRBV27
J gene: TRBJ1-5
D gene: .
CDR3 protein: CASSLSAYSNQPQHF
CDR3 DNA: TGTGCCAGCAGTTTATCAGCATATAGCAATCAGCCCCAGCATTTT

clone size: many
V gene: TRBV29-1
J gene: TRBJ2-2
D gene: TRBD2
CDR3 protein: CSTTGGRDGELFF
CDR3 DNA: TGCAGCACAACCGGGGGGAGAGACGGGGAGCTGTTTTTT

clone size: many
V gene: TRBV27
J gene: TRBJ2-1
D gene: .
CDR3 protein: CASSPPRVLSYNEQFF
CDR3 DNA: TGTGCCAGCAGTCCCCCCCGCGTCCTCTCCTACAATGAGCAGTTCTTC

clone size: many
V gene: TRBV27
J gene: TRBJ1-5
D gene: .
CDR3 protein: CASSLGQFAQPQHF
CDR3 DNA: TGTGCCAGCAGTTTGGGCCAGTTCGCTCAGCCCCAGCATTTT

clone size: many
V gene: TRBV9
J gene: TRBJ2-2
D gene: TRBD2
CDR3 protein: CASSQAGDTGELFF
CDR3 DNA: TGTGCCAGCAGCCAGGCGGGAGACACCGGGGAGCTGTTTTTT

clone size: many
V gene: TRBV27
J gene: TRBJ1-5
D gene: .
CDR3 protein: CASSFAGDNQPQHF
CDR3 DNA: TGTGCCAGCAGTTTTGCGGGGGACAATCAGCCCCAGCATTTT

clone size: .
V gene: TRBV4-1
J gene: TRBJ2-7
D gene: .
CDR3 protein: CASSQASAGQRCEQYF
CDR3 DNA: TGCGCCAGCAGCCAAGCCAGTGCGGGACAGAGGTGCGAGCAGTACTTC

clone size: many
V gene: TRBV12-5
J gene: TRBJ2-7
D gene: .
CDR3 protein: CASGPEIGSYEQYF
CDR3 DNA: TGTGCTAGTGGTCCTGAGATTGGGTCCTACGAGCAGTACTTC

clone size: many
V gene: TRBV6-6
J gene: TRBJ2-7
D gene: .
CDR3 protein: CASSSPDSTGNEQYF
CDR3 DNA: TGTGCCAGCAGTTCACCCGATTCAACAGGGAACGAGCAGTACTTC

clone size: .
V gene: TRBV5-4
J gene: TRBJ1-3
D gene: .
CDR3 protein: CASSGDEAPIYF
CDR3 DNA: TGTGCCAGCAGCGGGGACGAAGCTCCCATATATTTT

clone size: .
V gene: TRBV4-2
J gene: TRBJ2-7
D gene: .
CDR3 protein: CAGSQDRGGYEQHF
CDR3 DNA: TGTGCCGGCAGCCAAGATCGGGGAGGATACGAGCAGCACTTC

clone size: .
V gene: TRBV6-5
J gene: TRBJ1-1
D gene: .
CDR3 protein: CASSPNGQGAFF
CDR3 DNA: TGTGCCAGCAGCCCCAATGGTCAGGGTGCTTTCTTT

clone size: many
V gene: TRBV4-2
J gene: TRBJ2-2
D gene: TRBD2
CDR3 protein: CASSQHRAGASTGELFF
CDR3 DNA: TGTGCCAGCAGCCAACACCGAGCGGGAGCGAGCACCGGGGAGCTGTTTTTT

clone size: many
V gene: TRBV5-1
J gene: TRBJ1-1
D gene: TRBD1
CDR3 protein: CASSSGQGLDEAFF
CDR3 DNA: TGCGCCAGCAGCTCGGGACAGGGTTTGGATGAAGCTTTCTTT

clone size: few
V gene: TRBV12-3/TRBV12-4
J gene: TRBJ2-1
D gene: .
CDR3 protein: CASSLLGGPTLYNEQFF
CDR3 DNA: TGTGCCAGCAGTTTACTTGGAGGACCGACCCTCTACAATGAGCAGTTCTTC

clone size: .
V gene: TRBV5-4
J gene: TRBJ2-7
D gene: TRBD1
CDR3 protein: CASSLTGTGKHEQYF
CDR3 DNA: TGTGCCAGCAGCTTAACCGGGACAGGGAAGCACGAGCAGTACTTC

clone size: .
V gene: TRBV7-9
J gene: TRBJ2-7
D gene: .
CDR3 protein: CASSPAFHTYEQYF
CDR3 DNA: TGTGCCAGCAGCCCTGCATTCCACACCTACGAGCAGTACTTC

clone size: .
V gene: TRBV5-1
J gene: TRBJ2-1
D gene: TRBD2
CDR3 protein: CASSLAPSGGADEQFF
CDR3 DNA: TGCGCCAGCAGCTTGGCCCCTAGCGGGGGGGCCGATGAGCAGTTCTTC

clone size: many
V gene: TRBV19
J gene: TRBJ2-7
D gene: TRBD2
CDR3 protein: CASSIVGLADEQYF
CDR3 DNA: TGTGCCAGTAGTATTGTCGGACTAGCGGACGAGCAGTACTTC

clone size: many
V gene: TRBV7-9
J gene: TRBJ2-7
D gene: TRBD1
CDR3 protein: CASSIGTGFVGEQYF
CDR3 DNA: TGTGCCAGCAGCATCGGGACAGGCTTCGTGGGTGAGCAGTACTTC

clone size: .
V gene: TRBV2
J gene: TRBJ1-1
D gene: TRBD1
CDR3 protein: CASSQTGTGRNTGAFF
CDR3 DNA: TGTGCCAGCAGCCAAACCGGGACAGGGAGGAACACTGGAGCTTTCTTT

clone size: many
V gene: TRBV30
J gene: TRBJ1-1
D gene: TRBD1
CDR3 protein: CAWRRTSGQGLNEAFF
CDR3 DNA: TGTGCCTGGAGGAGGACATCGGGACAGGGATTGAATGAAGCTTTCTTT